This entry describes one T cell receptor (beta chain). When the RNA was reverse transcribed, random hexamers were used with an input of 0.5 to 1 ug. TCRdb recomputed calls from the immunoSEQ multiplex PCR reads with MiXCR, one row per CDR3 protein. This table holds hundreds of thousands of distinct CDR3 sequences, approximately 95% found once. The data stem from a study of CD8 T cells in Susac syndrome. The sequence was obtained from a human donor with multiple sclerosis. Sequencing was done on a sample of CD4+ T cells from PBMCs.

This CDR3 reads CASSIGTLNSPLHF. As DNA, the CDR3 is TGTGCCAGCAGCATCGGGACGCTAAATTCACCCCTCCACTTT. The gene calls are TRBV9 and TRBJ1-6; TRBD1 is a possible D gene (5 bases). Trimming removed 4 bases at V and 7 bases at J, with 12 bases between. Germline V gene sequence: CDR1 SGDLS, CDR2 YYNGEE. The CDR3 runs 14 residues. Full variable domain (missing parts from reference TRBV9 and TRBJ1-6): DSGVTQTPKHLITATGQRVTLRCSPRSGDLSVYWYQQSLDQGLQFLIQYYNGEERAKGNILERFSAQQFPDLHSELNLSSLELGDSALYFCASSIGTLNSPLHFGNGTRLTVT.